The entry below describes one T cell receptor (beta chain). It lacks a known antigen. No much larger clone is present one base from it, and per-base qualities are unavailable. This sample was included in a study of T cell responses to AZD1222 COVID-19 vaccine (dated by TCRdb to the early 2020s). In terms of the full investigation: TCR sequencing covered some 250 trial participants: some 210 given two doses of AZD1222 and 26 given two doses of MenACWY control vaccine. Trial participants were enrolled by age into subgroups of 18-55, 56-69 and 70-plus years, and roughly 160, 29 and 62 TCR-sequenced participants, respectively, were included in these subgroups. On the study overall, not on this receptor specifically: Nearly half of unique spike-specific TCRs reportedly recognized epitopes outside regions mutated in the B.1.351 and B.1.1.7 variants. In the small 56-69-year group, the increase in depth fell short of significance, most likely because of low power. Vaccine-associated CD4 TCRs spanned the whole spike protein, with dominant responses in regions 160-218 and 743-854. Conclusions about previously exposed vaccinees are limited, since just a handful of AZD1222 recipients were seropositive for SARS-CoV-2 at baseline. Participants were mostly white British, with more females than males. The authors suggested clonal diversity may have been underestimated. Spike-specific TCR breadth and depth rose significantly after two AZD1222 doses compared with day 0 and with MenACWY recipients. Because no day 14 peak-response samples were available, repertoires were characterized only after the peak T cell response.

The CDR3 regions of human TCRbeta chains were analyzed by immunosequencing. From the authors' description of their analysis: TCRs in the repertoires were matched against a reference library of SARS-CoV-2-specific TCRs that had been generated with the MIRA antigen-specificity platform. Breadth meant the fraction of unique TCRs that were SARS-CoV-2-associated, whereas depth meant the fraction of total T cells that were SARS-CoV-2-associated. Each spike-specific TCR was assigned to its reactive spike region and to a CD4 or CD8 class using the MIRA data. Log10-transformed breadth and depth values were compared by one-way ANOVA with Sidak's multiple comparisons tests. TCRdb re-hosts the immuneACCESS table, in-frame sequences only. Its copies lack some clones; in the studies checked, an unresolved V gene accounts for under half of them, and the cause for the rest is not known. The DNA was the basis for D and trimming; V, J and clone size are from that table. This sample is represented by 150,000 to 200,000 clones; around 89% of them were singletons. The ten largest clonotypes hold 4.3% of the sample.

In light of the paper, this sample's time point label describes: about 28 days (+/-7) after the second vaccine dose. The meaning of the sample's treatment or condition label: meningococcal conjugate vaccine given as trial control. The vaccinee samples were drawn from two UK trials, COV001 and COV002, one of which was a single-blind randomized controlled phase 2/3 trial testing AZD1222 (ChAdOx1 nCoV-19) in healthy adults. For TCRbeta chain sequencing, PBMC samples from trial participants were taken at day 0 and at day 28 after the second dose. Trimming takes 5 bases from V and 5 bases from J, and the germline ends sit 9 bases apart. CDR3 length: 12 amino acids, cysteine to phenylalanine. The entry retains the CDR3 DNA only, 36 bases that are in frame from base 1.

The chain couples TRBV12-3 or TRBV12-4 to TRBJ2-5; the D gene remains uncertain. The clonotype originates from an adult who received the MenACWY meningococcal vaccine as a control. The sequences come from peripheral blood, collected 28 days after the second dose of the MenACWY control vaccine. The nucleotide sequence is TGTGCCAGCAGTACCGGCTCGGAGACCCAGTACTTC. Protein translation: CASSTGSETQYF.